This T cell receptor (beta chain) originates from a study of T cell changes during pregnancy in multiple sclerosis. V gave up 5 bases and J gave up 1 base; unmatched junction bases: 7. The germline CDR1 and CDR2 sequences are LNHNV and YYDKDF (reference sequence). The CDR3 has 16 amino acids. The method was immunoSEQ multiplex PCR; TCRdb's version includes in-frame clones alone and lacks a portion of them. This table has around 16,000 clones, approximately 80% appearing once. The TCR was taken from a female donor in good health, enrolled as a control in a pregnancy study. The sequenced sample was CD8+ T cells from peripheral blood mononuclear cells, obtained after pregnancy. The genes are TRBV15 and TRBJ2-2; 7 bases fit TRBD2. The CDR3 protein is CATSSLGEGNTGELFF. CDR3 sequence (DNA): TGTGCCACCAGCTCGTTAGGGGAGGGGAACACCGGGGAGCTGTTTTTT.